This T cell receptor (beta chain) was retrieved from a study of CD8+ T cells in alopecia areata. This CDR3 is built from 13 residues. Trimming cost V 8 bases and J 4 bases, with 17 bases left between them. The germline V gene has CDR1 SQVTM and CDR2 ANQGSEA. Investigators isolated RNA and reverse transcribed it into cDNA to act as the sequencing template. TCRdb's table, derived via immunoSEQ multiplex PCR, lists solely in-frame clones and lacks some. The sample shows under 200,000 clones, less than 80% of them seen only once. Treatment of the sample: oral pan-JAK inhibitor, 5-10 mg twice daily. The chain employs TRBV29-1 and TRBJ1-2; D is perhaps TRBD1 (6 bases). The sequence derives from a human donor with alopecia areata. Sequences were derived from CD4+ T cells sorted from blood, sampled at week 24, from a patient treated with tofacitinib. As DNA, the CDR3 is TGCAGCCTAAGACAGGAAGGTACCTATGGCTACACCTTC. Translating it yields CSLRQEGTYGYTF. The variable domain in full, with the rest retrieved from reference TRBV29-1 and TRBJ1-2, is SAVISQKPSRDICQRGTSLTIQCQVDSQVTMMFWYRQQPGQSLTLIATANQGSEATYESGFVIDKFPISRPNLTFSTLTVSNMSPEDSSIYLCSLRQEGTYGYTFGSGTRLTVV.